This T cell receptor beta chain was sequenced during a study of T cells in tuberculosis. Study at large: Sequenced TCRs come from CD1B-GMM tetramer-binding T cells.

Time point described: new active TB diagnosis, blood taken before or within 7 days of starting treatment. This CDR3 is 13 amino acids long. Germline V gives CDR1 SGHVS, CDR2 FNYEAQ. Trimming stripped 5 bases from V and 7 bases from J, with 12 bases between. The table came from immunoSEQ multiplex PCR; TCRdb's copy has only in-frame clones and leaves some out. The repertoire includes over 30,000 clones, over 85% of them detected once, and about an eighth sits in the top ten. This sequence originates from an adult with tuberculosis. The material was PBMCs, obtained at tuberculosis diagnosis. This chain links TRBV7-6 with TRBJ2-1; D is possibly TRBD2 (5 bases). The CDR3 bases are TGTGCCAGCAGCGGGTATAGAGGGAATGAGCAGTTCTTC. It specifies CASSGYRGNEQFF.